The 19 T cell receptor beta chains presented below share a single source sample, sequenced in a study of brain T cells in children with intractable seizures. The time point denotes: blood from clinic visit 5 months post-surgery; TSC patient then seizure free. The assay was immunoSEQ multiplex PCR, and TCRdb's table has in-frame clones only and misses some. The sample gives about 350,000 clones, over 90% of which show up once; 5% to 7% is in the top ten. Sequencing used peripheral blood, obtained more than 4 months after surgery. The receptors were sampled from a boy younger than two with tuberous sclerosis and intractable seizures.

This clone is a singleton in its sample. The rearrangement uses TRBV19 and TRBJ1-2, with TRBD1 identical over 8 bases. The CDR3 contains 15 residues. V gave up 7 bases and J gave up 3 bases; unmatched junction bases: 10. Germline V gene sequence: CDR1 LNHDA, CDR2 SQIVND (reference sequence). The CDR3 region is CASKAGGRGHYGYTF. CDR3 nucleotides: TGTGCCAGTAAGGCTGGTGGCAGGGGGCACTATGGCTACACCTTC.

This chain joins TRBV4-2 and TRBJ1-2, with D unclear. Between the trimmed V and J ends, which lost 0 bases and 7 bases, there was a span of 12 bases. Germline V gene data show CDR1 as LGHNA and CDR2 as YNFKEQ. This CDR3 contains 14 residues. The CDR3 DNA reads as TGTGCCAGCAGCCAAGATAGGGATAGAGGTGGCTACACCTTC. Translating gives CASSQDRDRGGYTF.

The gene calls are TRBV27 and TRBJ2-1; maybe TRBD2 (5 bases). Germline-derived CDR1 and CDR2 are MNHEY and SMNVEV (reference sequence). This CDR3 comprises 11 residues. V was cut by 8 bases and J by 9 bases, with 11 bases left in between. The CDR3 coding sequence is TGTGCCAGCCGGGATTGGGGTGAGCAGTTCTTC. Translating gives CASRDWGEQFF.

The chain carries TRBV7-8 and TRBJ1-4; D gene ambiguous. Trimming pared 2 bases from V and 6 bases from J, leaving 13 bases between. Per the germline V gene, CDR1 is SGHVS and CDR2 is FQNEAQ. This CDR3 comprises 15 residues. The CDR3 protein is CASSLSRTIDEKLFF. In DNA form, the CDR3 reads TGTGCCAGCAGCTTATCCCGGACTATTGATGAAAAACTGTTTTTT.

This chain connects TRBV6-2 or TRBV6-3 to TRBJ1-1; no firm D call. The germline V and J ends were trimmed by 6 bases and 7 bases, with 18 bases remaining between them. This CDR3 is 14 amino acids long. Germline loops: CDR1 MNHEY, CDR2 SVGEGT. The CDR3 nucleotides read TGTGCCAGCAGCCCTCTCATCCGGGGTAATGAAGCTTTCTTT. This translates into CASSPLIRGNEAFF.

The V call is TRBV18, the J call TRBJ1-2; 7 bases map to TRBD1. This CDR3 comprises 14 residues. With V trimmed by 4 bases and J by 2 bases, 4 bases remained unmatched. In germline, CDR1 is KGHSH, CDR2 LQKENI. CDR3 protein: CASSRETGNYGYTF. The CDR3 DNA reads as TGTGCCAGCTCACGAGAGACAGGGAACTATGGCTACACCTTC.

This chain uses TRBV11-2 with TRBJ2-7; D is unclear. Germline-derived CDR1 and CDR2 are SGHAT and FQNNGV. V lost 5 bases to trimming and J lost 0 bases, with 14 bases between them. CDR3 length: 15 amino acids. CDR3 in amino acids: CASSPAARTSYEQYF. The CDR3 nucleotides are TGTGCCAGCAGCCCGGCGGCCAGGACCTCCTACGAGCAGTACTTC.

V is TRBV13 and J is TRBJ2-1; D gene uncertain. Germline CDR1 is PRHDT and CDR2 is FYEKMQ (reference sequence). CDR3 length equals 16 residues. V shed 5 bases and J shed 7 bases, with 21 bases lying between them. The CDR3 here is CASSPPSFGFPNEQFF. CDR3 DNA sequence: TGTGCCAGCAGCCCCCCCTCTTTTGGGTTCCCAAATGAGCAGTTCTTC.

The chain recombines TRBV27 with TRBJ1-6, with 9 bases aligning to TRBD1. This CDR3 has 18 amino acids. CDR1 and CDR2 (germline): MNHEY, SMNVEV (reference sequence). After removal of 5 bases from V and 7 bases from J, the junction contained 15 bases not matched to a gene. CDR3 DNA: TGTGCCAGCAGTCCCCGGGGGGGGACAGGGCGCAAGAATTCACCCCTCCACTTT. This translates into CASSPRGGTGRKNSPLHF.

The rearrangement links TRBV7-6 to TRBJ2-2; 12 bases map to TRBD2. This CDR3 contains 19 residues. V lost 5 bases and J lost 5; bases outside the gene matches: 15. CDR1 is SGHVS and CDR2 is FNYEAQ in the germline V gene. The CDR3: CASSPRPSGRAMFTGELFF. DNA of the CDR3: TGTGCCAGCAGCCCACGGCCTAGCGGGAGGGCTATGTTTACCGGGGAGCTGTTTTTT.

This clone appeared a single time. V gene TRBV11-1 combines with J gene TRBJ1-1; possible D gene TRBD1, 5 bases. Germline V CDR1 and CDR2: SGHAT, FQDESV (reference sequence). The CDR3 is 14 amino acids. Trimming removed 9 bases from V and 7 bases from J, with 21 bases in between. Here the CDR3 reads CASSPGRRGGEAFF. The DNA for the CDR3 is TGTGCCAGTTCCCCGGGACGGAGAGGCGGTGAAGCTTTCTTT.

CDR3 region: CASSSLLREDSYNEQFF. Written as DNA, the CDR3 is TGTGCCAGCAGCTCCCTTCTACGGGAGGACTCCTACAATGAGCAGTTCTTC. The gene calls are TRBV7-6 and TRBJ2-1; 7 bases line up with TRBD2. Germline V gene sequence: CDR1 SGHVS, CDR2 FNYEAQ. Trimming took 4 bases from V and 0 from J; bases not matched to a gene: 9. The CDR3 is made up of 17 amino acids.

In DNA form, the CDR3 reads TGTGCTAGTGGTTTCAGGGGCTACAATGAGCAGTTCTTC. This gives the protein CASGFRGYNEQFF. The chain recombines TRBV12-5 with TRBJ2-1; TRBD1 might be the D (6 bases). V gave up 3 bases and J gave up 3 bases, with 6 bases separating them. The germline gives CDR1 LGHNT, CDR2 FRNRAP. CDR3 length: 13 residues.

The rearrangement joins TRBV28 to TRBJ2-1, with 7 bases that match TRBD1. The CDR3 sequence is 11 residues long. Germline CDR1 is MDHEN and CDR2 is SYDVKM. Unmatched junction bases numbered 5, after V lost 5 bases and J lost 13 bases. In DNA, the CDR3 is TGTGCCAGCAGTCCACAGGGGATTCAGTTCTTC. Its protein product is CASSPQGIQFF.

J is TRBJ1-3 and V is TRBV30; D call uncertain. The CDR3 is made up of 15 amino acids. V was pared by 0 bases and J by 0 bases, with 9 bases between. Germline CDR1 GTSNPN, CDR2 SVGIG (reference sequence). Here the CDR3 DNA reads TGTGCCTGGAGTGTATCAGAACTCTCTGGAAACACCATATATTTT. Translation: CAWSVSELSGNTIYF.

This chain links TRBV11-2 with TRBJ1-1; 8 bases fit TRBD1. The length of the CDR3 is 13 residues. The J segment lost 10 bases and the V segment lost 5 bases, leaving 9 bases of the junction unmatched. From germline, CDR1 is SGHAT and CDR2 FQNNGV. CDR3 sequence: CASSQTGAASAFF. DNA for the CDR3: TGTGCCAGCAGCCAGACAGGGGCGGCGTCAGCTTTCTTT.

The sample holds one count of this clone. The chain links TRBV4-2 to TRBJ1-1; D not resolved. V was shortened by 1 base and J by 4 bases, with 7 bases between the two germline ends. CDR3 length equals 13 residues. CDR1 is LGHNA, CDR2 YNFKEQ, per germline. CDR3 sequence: CASSQASATEAFF. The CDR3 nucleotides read TGTGCCAGCAGCCAAGCTAGTGCCACTGAAGCTTTCTTT.

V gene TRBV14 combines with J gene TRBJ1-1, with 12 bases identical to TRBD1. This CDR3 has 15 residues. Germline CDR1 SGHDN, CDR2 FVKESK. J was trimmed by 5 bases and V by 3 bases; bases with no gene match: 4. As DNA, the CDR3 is TGTGCCAGCAGCCAGTTGGGACAGGGGGCGACTGAAGCTTTCTTT. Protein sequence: CASSQLGQGATEAFF.

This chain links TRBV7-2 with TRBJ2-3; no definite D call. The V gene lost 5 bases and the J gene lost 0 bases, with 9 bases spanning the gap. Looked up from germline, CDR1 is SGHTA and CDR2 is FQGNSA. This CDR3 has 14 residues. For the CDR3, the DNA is TGTGCCAGCAGCCCCACCCACAGCACAGATACGCAGTATTTT. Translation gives CASSPTHSTDTQYF.